This T cell receptor (beta chain) was sequenced during a study of T cell repertoires in cytomegalovirus infection (dated by TCRdb to the late 2010s). Looking at the study overall: Peptide stimulations targeted recently identified HLA-C-restricted CMV epitopes, whose presentation resists viral immunomodulation, together with well-studied HLA-B-restricted epitopes. Donor HLA type was relevant to the analysis, because carriage of CMV infection together with the matching HLA type was indicated by public TCR beta signatures.

In its sample, this clonotype was seen many times. The clone's antigen remains unknown. No base-level quality is on record; no much larger clone is a single base apart. The CDR3, from cysteine to phenylalanine, totals 16 residues. Only CDR3 DNA remains: 48 bases, in frame from the first base. Trimming accounts for 0 bases at V and 0 bases at J, while the number of junction bases matched to no gene is 4. Based on the germline V gene (reference sequence), the CDR1 and CDR2 sequences are DFQATT and SNEGSKA. Broader findings and caveats from the paper: The ex vivo response was dominated by HLA-C-restricted CMV-specific TCR beta clonotypes, and the single most frequent clonotype in two of eight donors was supplied by these HLA-C-restricted clonotypes. Cumulative frequency of public TCR beta family members discriminated carriers of CMV infection plus the relevant HLA type in this cohort and an independent roughly 330-donor cohort.

The sample's treatment or condition label, decoded: in vitro stimulation with specific CMV peptide epitopes to enrich CMV-specific T cells. TCRdb lists the instrument as Illumina HiSeq 1500. TCRdb passed the public sequencing reads through fastp at Q25 and MiXCR, retaining productive beta sequences. Identical CDR3 protein sequences are pooled into one entry, listed with their most common genes and DNA. The sample contains roughly 990,000 distinct CDR3 sequences, approximately 31% of them found a single time. The ten largest clones take up more than 12% of the sample. The source material was cultured CD8+ T cells from PBMCs, sampled from culture after CMV antigen stimulation. The receptor was derived from a human donor in good health (CMV status not recorded). Some clones in this sample may be carry-over from other donors' samples. The chain joins TRBV20-1 to TRBJ2-1, with 8 bases aligning to TRBD2. CDR3 sequence: CSARDHGTSSYNEQFF. The nucleotide sequence reads TGCAGTGCTAGAGACCACGGGACTAGCTCCTACAATGAGCAGTTCTTC.